This T cell receptor beta chain was obtained from a study of beta chain features in type 1 diabetes. Whole-study findings and limits: Patients with Type 1 diabetes showed moderately but significantly shorter TCRB CDR3s in all four CD4+ subsets. Shorter templates might be favored by PCR, equally in patients and controls. Researchers reported that naive, central memory and Treg TCRB repertoires appeared more similar in patients than in healthy donors.

Of the isolated RNA, all was reverse transcribed, and so the sequenced material was expressed TCRB transcripts. Measured with immunoSEQ multiplex PCR; TCRdb has only the in-frame clones, and not every one. The sample includes fewer than 900,000 clones, 15% to 20% of them seen just once. This clone was detected a few times. As yet, its antigen is unknown. Trimming removed 7 bases from V and 12 bases from J, with 25 bases in between. Germline V CDR1 and CDR2: SGHAT, FQNNGV. The CDR3 length is 14 residues. The sequencing input was naive CD4+ T cells from blood. The chain couples TRBV11-2 to TRBJ2-7; no clear D gene. This clonotype was obtained from a woman younger than 35 in good health. CDR3 protein: CASTPRRESESRYF. Written as DNA, the CDR3 is TGTGCCAGCACCCCGAGAAGAGAGTCGGAGAGCCGGTACTTC. Combining the CDR3 with reference TRBV11-2 and TRBJ2-7 gives the whole variable domain EAGVAQSPRYKIIEKRQSVAFWCNPISGHATLYWYQQILGQGPKLLIQFQNNGVVDDSQLPKDRFSAERLKGVDSTLKIQPAKLEDSAVYLCASTPRRESESRYFGPGTRLTVT.